The sequence of this T cell receptor (beta chain) was determined in a study of cytomegalovirus exposure and HLA in healthy donors. Study as a whole: Roughly 180 million T cells yielded roughly 120 million unique TCR beta sequences in earlier analysis. General observations from the study: The study designated 150 or so TCR beta chains cytomegalovirus-associated. Later, an analysis showed that TCR beta chains associated with HLA were more clonally expanded than others that were equally common.

The CDR3 contains 17 residues. V lost 5 bases to trimming and J lost 4 bases, with 21 bases between them. CDR1 and CDR2 (germline): SEHNR, FQNEAQ (reference sequence). About this clone: Its antigen remains unidentified.

The PCR was carried out with 60 Vbeta primers and 13 Jbeta primers. The repertoire was sequenced with immunoSEQ multiplex PCR; TCRdb's copy has only in-frame clones and lacks some. The repertoire holds a few hundred thousand clones, about four fifths seen once, with less than 0.4% in the top ten. The sample taken for sequencing was PBMCs. The chain links TRBV7-9 to TRBJ2-1, with D perhaps TRBD2 (7 bases). The TCR sequence derives from a girl under 10 years old in good health and CMV-seronegative. The CDR3 spells CASSPLGGRVAYNEQFF. The CDR3 region has the DNA TGTGCCAGCAGCCCCCTGGGGGGGCGAGTAGCTTACAATGAGCAGTTCTTC. Combining the CDR3 with reference TRBV7-9 and TRBJ2-1 gives the whole variable domain DTGVSQNPRHKITKRGQNVTFRCDPISEHNRLYWYRQTLGQGPEFLTYFQNEAQLEKSRLLSDRFSAERPKGSFSTLEIQRTEQGDSAMYLCASSPLGGRVAYNEQFFGPGTRLTVL.